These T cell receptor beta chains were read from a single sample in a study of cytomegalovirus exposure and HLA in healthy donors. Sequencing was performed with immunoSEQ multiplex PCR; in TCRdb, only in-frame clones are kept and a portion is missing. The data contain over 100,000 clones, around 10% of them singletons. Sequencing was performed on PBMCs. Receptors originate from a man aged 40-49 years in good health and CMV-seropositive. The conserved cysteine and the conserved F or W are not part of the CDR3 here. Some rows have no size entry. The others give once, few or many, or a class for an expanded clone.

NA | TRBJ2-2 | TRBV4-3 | ASSQDRAGGTGTGELF
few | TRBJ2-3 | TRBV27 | ASSGLLGTDTQY
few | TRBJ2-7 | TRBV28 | ASSRGLAGAGQY
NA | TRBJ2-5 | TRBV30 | AWSMVSSVGEQY
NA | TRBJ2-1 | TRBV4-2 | ASSQERVGNEQF
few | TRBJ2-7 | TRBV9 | ASSVFGNRAGRHEQY
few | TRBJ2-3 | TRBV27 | ASSSMYTQY
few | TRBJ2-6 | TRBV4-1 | ASSQVAGLGANVLT
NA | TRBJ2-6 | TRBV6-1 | AIRLQASGANVLP
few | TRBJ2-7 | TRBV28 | ASIQQGTSYEQY
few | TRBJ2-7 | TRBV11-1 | ASSLGGLAGGGEQY
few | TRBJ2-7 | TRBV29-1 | SVARGAGPYEQY
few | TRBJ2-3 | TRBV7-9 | ASKRTSGNTDTQY
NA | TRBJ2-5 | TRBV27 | ASNQEGRKTQY
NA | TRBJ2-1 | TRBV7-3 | ASSSPGLVDNEQF
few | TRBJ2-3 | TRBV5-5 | ASSLAGGPGDTQY
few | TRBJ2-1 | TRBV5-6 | ASSYASGRSYNEQF
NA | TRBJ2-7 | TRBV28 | ASSFDGTGIGLYEQY
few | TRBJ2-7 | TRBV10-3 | AISDPQGLAGNISYEQY
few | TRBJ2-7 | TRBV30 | AWGGDRNPTEQY
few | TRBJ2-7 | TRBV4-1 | ASSQLAGEPQGEQY
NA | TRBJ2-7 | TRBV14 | ASSLGTSGRGIEQY
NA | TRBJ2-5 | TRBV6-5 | ASSYRREETQY
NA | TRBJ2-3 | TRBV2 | ASSRRGQTGTDTQY
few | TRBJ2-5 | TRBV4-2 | ASSQDRFIAGGETQY
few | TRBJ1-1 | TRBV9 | ASSAGNTEAF
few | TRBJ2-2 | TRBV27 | ASSLWTGSTGELF
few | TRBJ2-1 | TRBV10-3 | AINLRDSTYNEQF
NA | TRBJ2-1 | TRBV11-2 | ASSLALSSYNEQF
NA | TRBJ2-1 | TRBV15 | ATSRGGASDEQF
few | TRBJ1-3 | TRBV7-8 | ASSPSGLGNTIY
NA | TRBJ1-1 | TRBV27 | ASSLRQGITEAF
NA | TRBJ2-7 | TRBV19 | ASSNFKYEQY
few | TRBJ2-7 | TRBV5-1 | ASSLDSGSSYEQY
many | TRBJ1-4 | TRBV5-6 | ASSLGTGGEKLF
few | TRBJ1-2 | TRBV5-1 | ASSLISGFLYGYT
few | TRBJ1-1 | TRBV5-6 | ASSLGTGMNTEAF
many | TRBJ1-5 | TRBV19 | ASSGRTGAGMGQPQH
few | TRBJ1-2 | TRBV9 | ASSVGGQANYGYT
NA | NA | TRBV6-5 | ASSSQKGFDYEQY
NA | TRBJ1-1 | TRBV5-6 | ASSLEPTGSAEAF
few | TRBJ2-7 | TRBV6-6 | ASSYQGRPYEQY
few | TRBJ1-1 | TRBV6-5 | ASSYRQALNTEAF
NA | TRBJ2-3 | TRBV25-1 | ASSDSQGRHTDTQY
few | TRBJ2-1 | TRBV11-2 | ASSPLAGLGNEQF
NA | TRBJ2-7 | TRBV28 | ASTPPTSGSRSYEQY
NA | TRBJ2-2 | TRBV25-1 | ASSEGFGGGSTGELF
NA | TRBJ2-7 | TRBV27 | ASRGLYGQY
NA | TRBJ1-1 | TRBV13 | ASSLGTGDGNTEAF
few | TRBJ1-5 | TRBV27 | ASSFDRDQPQH
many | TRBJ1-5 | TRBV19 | ASRGQIFNQPQH
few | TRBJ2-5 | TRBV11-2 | ASSLEASTGETQY
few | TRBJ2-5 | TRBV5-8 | ASSPTGQQETQY
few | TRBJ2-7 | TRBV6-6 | ASSYSGEGLEQY